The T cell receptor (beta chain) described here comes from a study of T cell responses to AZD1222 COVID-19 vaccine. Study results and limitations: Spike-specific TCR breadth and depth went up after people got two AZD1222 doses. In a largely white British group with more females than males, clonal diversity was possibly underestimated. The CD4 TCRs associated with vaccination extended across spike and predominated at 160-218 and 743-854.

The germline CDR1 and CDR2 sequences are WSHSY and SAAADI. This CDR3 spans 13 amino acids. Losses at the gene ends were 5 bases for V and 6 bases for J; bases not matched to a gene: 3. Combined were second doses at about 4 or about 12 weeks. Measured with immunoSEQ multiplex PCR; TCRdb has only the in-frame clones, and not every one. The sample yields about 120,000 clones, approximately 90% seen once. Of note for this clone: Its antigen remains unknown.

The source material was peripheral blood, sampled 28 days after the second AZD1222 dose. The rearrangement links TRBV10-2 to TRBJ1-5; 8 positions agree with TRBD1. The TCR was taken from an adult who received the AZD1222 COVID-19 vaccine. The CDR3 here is CASSPGGGQPQHF. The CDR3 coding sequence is TGCGCCAGCAGTCCAGGGGGCGGTCAGCCCCAGCATTTT.